The rows below give T cell receptor beta chains drawn from one sample of a study of blood T cell dynamics during melanoma immunotherapy. Some clones are missing from TCRdb's copy, which holds only in-frame ones; the method was immunoSEQ multiplex PCR. Among 15,000 to 20,000 clones, roughly 83% were seen once, and the ten largest hold about 8.1%. The sample consisted of blood, taken from a patient treated with checkpoint blockade. Every receptor here comes from a human donor with melanoma. CDR3s include the opening cysteine and the closing phenylalanine or tryptophan. The D gene is left open where the match is weak. Clone size is given for some rows only: seen once, a few or many times, or a class if the clone is expanded.

>NA|17|TRBJ2-3|TRBD2|TRBV11-3
TGTGCCAGCAGCTTAGGAAACCTAGCGGGAGGCACAGATACGCAGTATTTT
CASSLGNLAGGTDTQYF
>NA|14|TRBJ2-7|NA|TRBV28
TGTGCCAGCAGTCCGGCCAGGCCTTCCTACGAGCAGTACTTC
CASSPARPSYEQYF
>few|15|TRBJ1-1|NA|TRBV14
TGTGCCAGCAGCCCCCGGTGGGGTGTTAACACTGAAGCTTTCTTT
CASSPRWGVNTEAFF
>NA|14|TRBJ1-2|NA|TRBV6-4
TGTGCCAGCAGTCCCGAGGACGGGACCTATGGCTACACCTTC
CASSPEDGTYGYTF
>once|15|TRBJ2-4|NA|TRBV6-1
TGTGCCAGCAGTGAATTCCGGTTGGGGAGTGACATTCAGTACTTC
CASSEFRLGSDIQYF
>NA|12|TRBJ2-7|TRBD2|TRBV28
TGTGCCAGCAGTTTATTAGCGGGATTCTTGTACTTC
CASSLLAGFLYF
>NA|12|TRBJ2-4|NA|TRBV11-3
TGTGCCAGCAGCTTAGGAGGCGGGACGCAGTACTTC
CASSLGGGTQYF
>once|16|TRBJ1-6|TRBD1|TRBV28
TGTGCCAGCAGTTCGGGACAGGGTGGGTTAGGATCACCCCTCCACTTT
CASSSGQGGLGSPLHF
>NA|16|TRBJ2-3|NA|TRBV10-3
TGTGCCATCAGTGATAAAGGGACCAAGGGCACAGATACGCAGTATTTT
CAISDKGTKGTDTQYF
>few|13|TRBJ1-1|NA|TRBV6-5
TGTGCCAGCAGCACCCGGAGAAACACTGAAGCTTTCTTT
CASSTRRNTEAFF
>NA|13|TRBJ2-7|TRBD1|TRBV19
TGTGCCAGTAGCCTTAACAGGGGGCACGAGCAGTACTTC
CASSLNRGHEQYF
>NA|16|TRBJ2-7|NA|TRBV10-3
TGTGCCATCAGTGCCACCTCGCCGGGAGTGTCCTACGAGCAGTACTTC
CAISATSPGVSYEQYF
>NA|12|TRBJ1-5|NA|TRBV28
TGTGCCAGCAGTTTGAGCGAGCAGCCCCAGCATTTT
CASSLSEQPQHF
>NA|12|TRBJ2-3|NA|TRBV2
TGTGCCACGTACCGGGACGGAGATACGCAGTATTTT
CATYRDGDTQYF
>once|14|TRBJ2-7|TRBD1|TRBV27
TGTGCCAGCAGTCGCCGGGACAGATCCTACGAGCAGTACTTC
CASSRRDRSYEQYF
>NA|16|TRBJ2-6|TRBD1|TRBV7-9
TGTGCCAGCACGGGACAGGGGGCTCGTGGGGCCAACGTCCTGACTTTC
CASTGQGARGANVLTF
>NA|16|TRBJ2-1|TRBD2|TRBV7-8
TGTGCCAGCAGCTCCCTTCTTAGCGGGAGCTACAATGAGCAGTTCTTC
CASSSLLSGSYNEQFF
>NA|16|TRBJ2-7|NA|TRBV6-6
TGTGCCAGCAGTAAATCGACAGGGGAGGGCTCCTACGAGCAGTACTTC
CASSKSTGEGSYEQYF
>NA|14|TRBJ1-2|TRBD1|TRBV6-6
TGTGCCAGCAGTTGGGGACAGGGGAACTATGGCTACACCTTC
CASSWGQGNYGYTF
>NA|11|TRBJ2-1|NA|TRBV29-1
TGCAGCGTTGAAGAAACCCGTTCCCAGTTCTTC
CSVEETRSQFF
>NA|12|TRBJ2-5|NA|TRBV29-1
TGCAGCGTGAATCTGGGTTCTGGGACCCAGTACTTC
CSVNLGSGTQYF
>NA|15|TRBJ2-7|TRBD2|TRBV11-2
TGTGCCAGCAGCCCTGAGGCTAGCGGGAGTTACGAGCAGTACTTC
CASSPEASGSYEQYF
>NA|16|TRBJ2-3|TRBD2|TRBV7-2
TGTGCCAGCAGGGACGGCACTAGCGGGAGAACAGATACGCAGTATTTT
CASRDGTSGRTDTQYF
>NA|15|TRBJ2-1|NA|TRBV19
TGTGCCAGTAGGCCAACTATGCCGAGATGGGGTGAGCAGTTCTTC
CASRPTMPRWGEQFF
>NA|14|TRBJ2-1|NA|TRBV19
TGTGCCAGTAGTCGGAACCCTACTGGCAATGAGCAGTTCTTC
CASSRNPTGNEQFF
>NA|17|TRBJ2-6|NA|TRBV11-3
TGTGCCAGCAGCTCTCTGGACAGATGGGCTGGGGCCAACGTCCTGACTTTC
CASSSLDRWAGANVLTF
>NA|13|TRBJ2-1|NA|TRBV7-6
TGTGCCAGCAGCTTAGGGGGCGTTTCTGAGCAGTTCTTC
CASSLGGVSEQFF
>NA|13|TRBJ2-2|NA|TRBV28
TGTGCCAGCGGGGCCAAATACACCGGGGAGCTGTTTTTT
CASGAKYTGELFF
>NA|15|TRBJ2-7|NA|TRBV6-5
TGTGCCAGCAGTTATCGCGGGGAGTTCTTGAACGAGCAGTACTTC
CASSYRGEFLNEQYF
>NA|13|TRBJ2-7|NA|TRBV5-4
TGTGCCAGCAGCCCTGCTGGGCGGGATGAGCAGTACTTC
CASSPAGRDEQYF
>once|14|TRBJ2-7|NA|TRBV2
TGTGCCAGCCTCAAAACTAGCACTTCCTACGAGCAGTACTTC
CASLKTSTSYEQYF
>NA|17|TRBJ2-5|TRBD1|TRBV13
TGTGCCAGCAGCTTATTCCGGGACAGCAGGTCGTTAGAGACCCAGTACTTC
CASSLFRDSRSLETQYF
>NA|14|TRBJ2-7|NA|TRBV5-1
TGCGCCAGCAGCTTGCGACAGTTTGACTACGAGCAGTACTTC
CASSLRQFDYEQYF
>NA|13|TRBJ2-7|NA|TRBV10-3
TGTGCCATCAGAATACAGTTGCTCTCCGAGCAGTACTTC
CAIRIQLLSEQYF
>once|14|TRBJ1-5|NA|TRBV6-1
TGTGCCAGCAGTGAAGAATATGGAAATCAGCCCCAGCATTTT
CASSEEYGNQPQHF
>NA|15|TRBJ1-5|NA|TRBV4-2
TGTGCCAGCAGCCCTACGGGGCTGGGCAATCAGCCCCAGCATTTT
CASSPTGLGNQPQHF
>few|12|TRBJ1-2|NA|TRBV9
TGTGCCAGCAGCTCCTTCAGGGATGGCTACACCTTC
CASSSFRDGYTF
>NA|16|TRBJ2-7|NA|TRBV15
TGTGCCACCAGCAGAGAGGGGCCCGGACAAATCTACGAGCAGTACTTC
CATSREGPGQIYEQYF
>once|15|TRBJ2-7|TRBD2|TRBV7-2
TGTGCCAGCAGCACCAGGACTAGCGGGAAGCACGAGCAGTACTTC
CASSTRTSGKHEQYF
>NA|18|TRBJ2-5|TRBD2|TRBV11-3
TGTGCCAGCAGCTTAGTCTTAGCGGGAGGGCTGGTCGTACAGACCCAGTACTTC
CASSLVLAGGLVVQTQYF
>few|16|TRBJ2-1|NA|TRBV21-1
TGTGCCAGCGAGGGATTTAGCGGGAGAAGCCACAATGAGCAGTTCTTC
CASEGFSGRSHNEQFF
>NA|15|TRBJ2-7|TRBD1|TRBV19
TGTGCCAGTAGTATAGGGCAGGTTCAGGGGGACGAGCAGTACTTC
CASSIGQVQGDEQYF
>once|12|TRBJ1-2|NA|TRBV7-3
TGTGCCAGCAGCTACTACAGGTTTGGCTACACCTTC
CASSYYRFGYTF
>NA|16|TRBJ1-2|TRBD1|TRBV7-2
TGTGCCAGCAGCTTATTTGTGGGCAGGGGGCGGGATGGCTACACCTTC
CASSLFVGRGRDGYTF
>NA|13|TRBJ2-7|TRBD1|TRBV7-2
TGTGCCAGCAGCTTAACAGGGGTTGGTGAGCAGTACTTC
CASSLTGVGEQYF
>NA|14|TRBJ2-7|TRBD2|TRBV10-2
TGCGCCAGCAAGCTAGCGGGTCTCGGCTACGAGCAGTACTTC
CASKLAGLGYEQYF
>NA|15|TRBJ2-1|NA|TRBV5-8
TGTGCCAGCAGCTTCTCGACAAGTCCAGTCAATGAGCAGTTCTTC
CASSFSTSPVNEQFF
>NA|12|TRBJ1-1|NA|TRBV4-2
TGTGCCAGCAGCCAAGACATCGGTGAAGCTTTCTTT
CASSQDIGEAFF
>NA|16|TRBJ2-7|TRBD2|TRBV15
TGTGCCACCAGCAGAGGGGGGACTAGCGGGAGTTACGAGCAGTACTTC
CATSRGGTSGSYEQYF
>few|15|TRBJ2-7|TRBD1|TRBV5-5
TGTGCCAGCAGCCCTCCGGGACAGGGGGCGCGGGAGCAGTACTTC
CASSPPGQGAREQYF
>NA|14|TRBJ2-1|TRBD2|TRBV7-2
TGTGCCAGCAGCTCACCGACTAGCGCCATTGAGCAGTTCTTC
CASSSPTSAIEQFF
>NA|13|TRBJ2-5|NA|TRBV5-1
TGCGCCAGCAGGCGGGATGAACGGGAGACCCAGTACTTC
CASRRDERETQYF
>NA|13|TRBJ1-2|TRBD1|TRBV27
TGTGCCAGCAGTCGACAGGGGTTTCTTGGCTACACCTTC
CASSRQGFLGYTF
>NA|12|TRBJ1-1|NA|TRBV15
TGTGCCACCAGCAGAGAACGAGCTGAAGCTTTCTTT
CATSRERAEAFF
>NA|13|TRBJ2-5|NA|TRBV7-3
TGTGCCAGCAGCTTATCGACAAAAGAGACCCAGTACTTC
CASSLSTKETQYF